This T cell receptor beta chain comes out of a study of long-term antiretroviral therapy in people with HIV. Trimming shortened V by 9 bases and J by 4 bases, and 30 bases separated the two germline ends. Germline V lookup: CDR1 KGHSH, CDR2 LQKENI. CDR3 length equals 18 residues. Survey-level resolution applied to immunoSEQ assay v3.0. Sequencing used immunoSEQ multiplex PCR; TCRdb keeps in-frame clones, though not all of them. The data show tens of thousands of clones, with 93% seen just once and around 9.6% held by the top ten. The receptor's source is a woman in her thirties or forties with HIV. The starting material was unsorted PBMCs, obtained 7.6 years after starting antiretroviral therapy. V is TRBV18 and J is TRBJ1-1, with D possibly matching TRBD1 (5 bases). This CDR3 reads CASSRQTPGPKVGTEAFF. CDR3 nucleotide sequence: TGTGCCAGTTCGCGGCAGACTCCGGGACCTAAAGTTGGCACTGAAGCTTTCTTT.